The TCR beta chain under discussion was sequenced for a study of a mutant IDH1 vaccine in newly diagnosed glioma. Across the whole study: There were about 62% males and around 38% females among treated patients, whose mean age was approximately 44 years.

A remark on this clone: What it recognizes is unknown.

Regarding time point: week 11, during vaccination. The vaccine gave 300 ug of a 20-mer mutant IDH1 peptide subcutaneously per dose. Trimming removed 0 bases from V and 5 bases from J; junction bases left unmatched: 9. Germline CDR1 SGHNT, CDR2 YYREEE (reference sequence). CDR3 length equals 16 residues. TCRdb's copy holds only in-frame clones and misses some; the assay was immunoSEQ multiplex PCR. The data hold about 21,000 clones, with roughly 86% observed a single time. This clonotype originated in a woman aged 40 to 50 with glioma. This specimen was PBMCs, taken from a glioma patient whose treatment included an IDH1 peptide vaccine. The rearrangement uses TRBV5-4 and TRBJ2-7; 9 nucleotides line up with TRBD1. As DNA, the CDR3 is TGTGCCAGCAGCTTGGGGGCCGGGACAGGGAGGAACGAGCAGTACTTC. This sequence encodes CASSLGAGTGRNEQYF.